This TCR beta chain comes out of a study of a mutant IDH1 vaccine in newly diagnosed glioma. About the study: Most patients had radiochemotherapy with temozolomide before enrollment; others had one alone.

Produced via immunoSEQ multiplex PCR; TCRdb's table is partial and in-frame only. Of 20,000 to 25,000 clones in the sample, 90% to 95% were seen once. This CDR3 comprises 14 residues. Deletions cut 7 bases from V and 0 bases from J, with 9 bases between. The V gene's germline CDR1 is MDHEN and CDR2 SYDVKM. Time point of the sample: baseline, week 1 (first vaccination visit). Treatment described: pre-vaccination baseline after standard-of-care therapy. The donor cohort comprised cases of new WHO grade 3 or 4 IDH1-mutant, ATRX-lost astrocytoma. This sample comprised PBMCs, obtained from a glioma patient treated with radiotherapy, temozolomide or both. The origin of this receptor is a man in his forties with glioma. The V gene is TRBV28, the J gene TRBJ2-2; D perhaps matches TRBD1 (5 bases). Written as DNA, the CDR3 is TGTGCCAGCAAACCAGGGCCGAACACCGGGGAGCTGTTTTTT. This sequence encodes CASKPGPNTGELFF.